The T cell receptor beta chain described here comes from a study of T cell repertoires and Cas9 in healthy adults listed by TCRdb under 2018. About the study as a whole: SpCas9-reactive T cells were characterized for multi-effector potency, cytotoxicity and lineage determination within the CD4 and CD8 compartments. This study looked at whether people already carry T cell immunity to the Streptococcus pyogenes Cas9 nuclease (SpCas9), the enzyme used in CRISPR gene editing.

As encoded in the germline V gene (reference sequence), CDR1 is LNHDA while CDR2 is SQIVND. V is cut by 9 bases and J by 0 bases, and the space between the germline ends is 11 bases. The CDR3 holds 13 amino acids from the cysteine to the phenylalanine. The CDR3 DNA has 39 bases and is translated from base 1. Study-wide conclusions, independent of this receptor: In vitro, the proliferation and function of SpCas9-reactive effector T cells were reported to be mitigated by SpCas9-reactive regulatory T cells.

Receptor libraries were prepared by the immunoSEQ multiplex PCR assay. The source is immuneACCESS, and TCRdb retained only in-frame sequences with V and J called. Part of the clones is not carried over; for the studies checked, unresolved V genes explain less than half of this, and the remainder is unexplained. Within this sample are about 14,000 clones, with roughly 87% of them counted one time only. Of the sample, around 1.5% is held by the ten largest clones. Healthy humans were used as donors in the study. In regard to this clone: Its antigen remains undetermined. No qualities accompany the bases; no much larger clone lies one base away.

This clonotype originated in a human donor in good health. This sequence uses TRBV19 and TRBJ1-1; the D gene is perhaps TRBD1, on 5 matching bases. Sequencing was done on a sample of Tregs (CD4+, CD25+, CD127-, CD137-, CD154-) from PBMCs; culture status not recorded. The CDR3 here reads CASCWGVNTEAFF. The DNA sequence is given as TGTGCCAGCTGTTGGGGGGTGAACACTGAAGCTTTCTTT.